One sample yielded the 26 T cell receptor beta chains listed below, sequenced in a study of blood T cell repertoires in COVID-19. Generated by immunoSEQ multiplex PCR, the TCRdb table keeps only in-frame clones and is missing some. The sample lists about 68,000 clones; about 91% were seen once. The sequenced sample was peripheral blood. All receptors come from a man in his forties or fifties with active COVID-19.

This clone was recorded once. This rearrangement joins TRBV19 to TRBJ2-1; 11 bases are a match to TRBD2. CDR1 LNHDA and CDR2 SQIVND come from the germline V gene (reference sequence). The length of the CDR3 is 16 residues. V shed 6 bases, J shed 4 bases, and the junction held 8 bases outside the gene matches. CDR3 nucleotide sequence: TGTGCCAGTAGAGCTCGGGGGACTAGCGGATACAATGAGCAGTTCTTC. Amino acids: CASRARGTSGYNEQFF.

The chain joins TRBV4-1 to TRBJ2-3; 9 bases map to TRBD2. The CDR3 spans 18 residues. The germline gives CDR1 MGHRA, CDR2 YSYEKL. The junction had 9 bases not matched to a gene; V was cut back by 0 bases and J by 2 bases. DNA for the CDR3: TGCGCCAGCAGCCAAGATCGAGCGCGGGGGGGATACACAGATACGCAGTATTTT. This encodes CASSQDRARGGYTDTQYF.

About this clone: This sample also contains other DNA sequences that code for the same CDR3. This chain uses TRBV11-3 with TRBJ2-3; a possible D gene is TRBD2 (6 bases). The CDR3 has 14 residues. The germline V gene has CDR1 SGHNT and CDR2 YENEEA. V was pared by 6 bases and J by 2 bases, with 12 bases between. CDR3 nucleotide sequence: TGTGCCAGCAGTAGGGGACTCTTCACAGATACGCAGTATTTT. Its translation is CASSRGLFTDTQYF. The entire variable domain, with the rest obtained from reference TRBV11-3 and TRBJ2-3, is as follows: EAGVVQSPRYKIIEKKQPVAFWCNPISGHNTLYWYLQNLGQGPELLIRYENEEAVDDSQLPKDRFSAERLKGVDSTLKIQPAELGDSAVYLCASSRGLFTDTQYFGPGTRLTVL.

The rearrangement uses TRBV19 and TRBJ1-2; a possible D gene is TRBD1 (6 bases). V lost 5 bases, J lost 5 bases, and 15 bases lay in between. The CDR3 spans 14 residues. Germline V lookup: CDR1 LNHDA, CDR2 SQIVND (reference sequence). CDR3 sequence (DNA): TGTGCCAGTAGTGAGGGCTCAACAGGGTATGGCTACACCTTC. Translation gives CASSEGSTGYGYTF.

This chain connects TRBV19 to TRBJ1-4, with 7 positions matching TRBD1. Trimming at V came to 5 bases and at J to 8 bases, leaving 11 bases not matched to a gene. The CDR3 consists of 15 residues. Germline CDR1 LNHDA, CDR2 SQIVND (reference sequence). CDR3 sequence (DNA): TGTGCCAGTAGTTCCTCCAGACAGGGTTACGAAAAACTGTTTTTT. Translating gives CASSSSRQGYEKLFF.

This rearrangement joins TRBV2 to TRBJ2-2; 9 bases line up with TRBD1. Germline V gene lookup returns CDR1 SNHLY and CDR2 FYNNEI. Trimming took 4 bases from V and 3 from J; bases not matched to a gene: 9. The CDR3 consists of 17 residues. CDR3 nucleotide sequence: TGTGCCAGCAGTGCCCTACAGGGGGCCGGTTACACCGGGGAGCTGTTTTTT. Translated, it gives CASSALQGAGYTGELFF.

CDR3: CASSIAGPTDTQYF. The CDR3 nucleotides are TGTGCCAGCTCCATAGCGGGGCCCACAGATACGCAGTATTTT. The chain combines TRBV27 with TRBJ2-3, with TRBD2 matching over 8 bases. Germline values: CDR1 MNHEY, CDR2 SMNVEV (reference sequence). The length of the CDR3 is 14 residues. The ends lost 8 bases at V and 2 bases at J; junction bases unmatched: 6.

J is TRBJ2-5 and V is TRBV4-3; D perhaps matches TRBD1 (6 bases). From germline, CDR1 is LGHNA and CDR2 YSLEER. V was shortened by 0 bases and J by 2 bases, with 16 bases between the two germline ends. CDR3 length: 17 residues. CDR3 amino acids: CASSQEAHRQGQETQYF. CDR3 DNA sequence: TGCGCCAGCAGCCAAGAAGCCCACCGCCAGGGGCAAGAGACCCAGTACTTC.

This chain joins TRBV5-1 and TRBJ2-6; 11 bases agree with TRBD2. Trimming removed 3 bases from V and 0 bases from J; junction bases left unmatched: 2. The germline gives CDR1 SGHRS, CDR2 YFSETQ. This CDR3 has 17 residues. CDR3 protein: CASSSGTSGSGANVLTF. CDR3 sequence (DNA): TGCGCCAGCAGCTCCGGGACTAGCGGCTCTGGGGCCAACGTCCTGACTTTC.

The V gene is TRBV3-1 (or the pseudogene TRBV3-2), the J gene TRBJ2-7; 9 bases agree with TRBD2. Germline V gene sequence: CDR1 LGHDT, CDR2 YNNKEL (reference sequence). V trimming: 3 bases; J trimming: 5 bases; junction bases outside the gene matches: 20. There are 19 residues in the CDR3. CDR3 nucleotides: TGTGCCAGCAGCCAGCATTTCACGACCGGGACTAGCCATCCCCACGAGCAGTACTTC. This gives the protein CASSQHFTTGTSHPHEQYF.

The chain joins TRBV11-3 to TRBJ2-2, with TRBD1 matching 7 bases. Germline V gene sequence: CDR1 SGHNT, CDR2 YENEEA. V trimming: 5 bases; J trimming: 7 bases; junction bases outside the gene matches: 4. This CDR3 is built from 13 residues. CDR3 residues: CASSPWDSGELFF. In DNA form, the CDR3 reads TGTGCCAGCAGCCCCTGGGACAGCGGGGAGCTGTTTTTT.

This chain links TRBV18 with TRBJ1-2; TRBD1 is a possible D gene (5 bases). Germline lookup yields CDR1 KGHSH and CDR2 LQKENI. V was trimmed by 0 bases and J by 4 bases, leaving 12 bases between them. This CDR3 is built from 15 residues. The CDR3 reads CASSPPVQVFYGYTF. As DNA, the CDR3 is TGTGCCAGCTCACCACCGGTACAGGTTTTCTATGGCTACACCTTC.

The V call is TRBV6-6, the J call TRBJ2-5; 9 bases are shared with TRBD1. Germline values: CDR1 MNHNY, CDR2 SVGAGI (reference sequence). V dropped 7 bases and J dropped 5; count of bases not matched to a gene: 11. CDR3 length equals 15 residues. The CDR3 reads CASTPGTGRLETQYF. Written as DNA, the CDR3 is TGTGCCAGCACTCCCGGGACAGGGCGGTTGGAGACCCAGTACTTC.

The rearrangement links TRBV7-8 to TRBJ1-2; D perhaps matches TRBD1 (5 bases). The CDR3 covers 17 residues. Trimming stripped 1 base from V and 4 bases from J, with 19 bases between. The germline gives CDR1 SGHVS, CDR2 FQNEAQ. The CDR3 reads CASSLGWGGELFYGYTF. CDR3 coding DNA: TGTGCCAGCAGCTTAGGTTGGGGCGGTGAACTCTTCTATGGCTACACCTTC. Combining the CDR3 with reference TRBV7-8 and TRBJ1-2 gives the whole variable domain GAGVSQSPRYKVAKRGQDVALRCDPISGHVSLFWYQQALGQGPEFLTYFQNEAQLDKSGLPSDRFFAERPEGSVSTLKIQRTQQEDSAVYLCASSLGWGGELFYGYTFGSGTRLTVV.

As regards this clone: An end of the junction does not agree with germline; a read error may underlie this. CDR3: CGSSYRQGSAGELFF. The CDR3 nucleotides are TGTGGCAGCAGTTATCGACAGGGGAGCGCAGGGGAGCTGTTTTTT. The chain has TRBV6-5 and TRBJ2-2, with TRBD1 identical over 8 bases. CDR3 length equals 15 residues. From germline, CDR1 is MNHEY and CDR2 SVGAGI.

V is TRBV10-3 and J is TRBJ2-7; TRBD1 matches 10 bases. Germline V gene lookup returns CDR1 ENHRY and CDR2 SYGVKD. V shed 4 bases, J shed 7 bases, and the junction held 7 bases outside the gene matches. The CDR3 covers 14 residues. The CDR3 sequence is CAISGRTGGYEQYF. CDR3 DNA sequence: TGTGCCATCAGTGGAAGGACAGGGGGTTATGAGCAGTACTTC.

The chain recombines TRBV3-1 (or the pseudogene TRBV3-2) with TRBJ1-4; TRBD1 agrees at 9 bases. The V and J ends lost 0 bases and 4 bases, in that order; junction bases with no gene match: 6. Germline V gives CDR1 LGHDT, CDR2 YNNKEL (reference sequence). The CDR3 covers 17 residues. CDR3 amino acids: CASSQDTGGYDNEKLFF. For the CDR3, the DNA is TGTGCCAGCAGCCAAGACACAGGGGGCTACGATAATGAAAAACTGTTTTTT.

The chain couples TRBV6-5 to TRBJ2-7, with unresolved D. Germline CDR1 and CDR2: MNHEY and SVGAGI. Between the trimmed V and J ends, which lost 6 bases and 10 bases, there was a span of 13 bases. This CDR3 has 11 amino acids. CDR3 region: CASRNDGPQYF. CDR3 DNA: TGTGCCAGCAGAAACGATGGGCCCCAGTACTTC.

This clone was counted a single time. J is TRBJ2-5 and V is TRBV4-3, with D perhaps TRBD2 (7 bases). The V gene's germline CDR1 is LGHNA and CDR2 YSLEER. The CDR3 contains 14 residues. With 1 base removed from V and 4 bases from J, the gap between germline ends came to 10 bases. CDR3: CASSQVRGGETQYF. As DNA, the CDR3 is TGCGCCAGCAGCCAAGTAAGGGGGGGAGAGACCCAGTACTTC.

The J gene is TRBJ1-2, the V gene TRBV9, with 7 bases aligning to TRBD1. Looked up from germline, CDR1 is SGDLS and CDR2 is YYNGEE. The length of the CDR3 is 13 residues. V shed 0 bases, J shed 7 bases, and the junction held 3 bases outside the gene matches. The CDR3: CASSVAGGGGYTF. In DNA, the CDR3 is TGTGCCAGCAGCGTAGCAGGGGGAGGTGGCTACACCTTC.

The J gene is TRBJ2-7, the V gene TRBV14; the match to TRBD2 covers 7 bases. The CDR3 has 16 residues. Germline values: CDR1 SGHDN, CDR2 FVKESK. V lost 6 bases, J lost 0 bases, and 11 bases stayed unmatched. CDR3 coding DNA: TGTGCCAGCAGTCGATACAGCGGGGACCACTCCTACGAGCAGTACTTC. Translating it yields CASSRYSGDHSYEQYF.

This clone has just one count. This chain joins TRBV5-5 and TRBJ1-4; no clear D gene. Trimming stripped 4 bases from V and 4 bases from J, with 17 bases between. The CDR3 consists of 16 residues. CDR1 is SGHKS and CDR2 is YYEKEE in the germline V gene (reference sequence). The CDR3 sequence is CASSPWISPGNEKLFF. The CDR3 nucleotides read TGTGCCAGCAGCCCATGGATCTCCCCGGGTAATGAAAAACTGTTTTTT.

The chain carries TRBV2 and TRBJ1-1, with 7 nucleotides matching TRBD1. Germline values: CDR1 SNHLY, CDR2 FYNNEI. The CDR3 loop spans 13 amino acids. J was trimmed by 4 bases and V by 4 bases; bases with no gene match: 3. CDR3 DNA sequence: TGTGCCAGCAGTGCCGACAGGGCCACTGAAGCTTTCTTT. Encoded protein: CASSADRATEAFF.

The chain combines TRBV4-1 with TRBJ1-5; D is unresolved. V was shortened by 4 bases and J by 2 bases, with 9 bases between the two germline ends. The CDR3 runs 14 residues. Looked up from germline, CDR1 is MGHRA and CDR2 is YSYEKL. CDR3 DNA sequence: TGCGCCAGCAGCCTAAAGGAGCGCAATCAGCCCCAGCATTTT. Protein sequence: CASSLKERNQPQHF.

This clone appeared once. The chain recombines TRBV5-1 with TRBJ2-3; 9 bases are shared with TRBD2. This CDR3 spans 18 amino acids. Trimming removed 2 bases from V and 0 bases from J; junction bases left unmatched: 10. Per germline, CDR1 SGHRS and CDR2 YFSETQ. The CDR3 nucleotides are TGCGCCAGCAGCTTTGGGGTCAGCGGGGGGACAAGCACAGATACGCAGTATTTT. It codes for CASSFGVSGGTSTDTQYF.

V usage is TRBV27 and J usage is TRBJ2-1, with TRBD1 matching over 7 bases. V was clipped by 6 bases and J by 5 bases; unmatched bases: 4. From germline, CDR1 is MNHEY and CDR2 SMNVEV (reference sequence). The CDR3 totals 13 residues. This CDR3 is CASRNRGDNEQFF. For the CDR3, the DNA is TGTGCCAGCAGAAACAGGGGAGACAATGAGCAGTTCTTC.